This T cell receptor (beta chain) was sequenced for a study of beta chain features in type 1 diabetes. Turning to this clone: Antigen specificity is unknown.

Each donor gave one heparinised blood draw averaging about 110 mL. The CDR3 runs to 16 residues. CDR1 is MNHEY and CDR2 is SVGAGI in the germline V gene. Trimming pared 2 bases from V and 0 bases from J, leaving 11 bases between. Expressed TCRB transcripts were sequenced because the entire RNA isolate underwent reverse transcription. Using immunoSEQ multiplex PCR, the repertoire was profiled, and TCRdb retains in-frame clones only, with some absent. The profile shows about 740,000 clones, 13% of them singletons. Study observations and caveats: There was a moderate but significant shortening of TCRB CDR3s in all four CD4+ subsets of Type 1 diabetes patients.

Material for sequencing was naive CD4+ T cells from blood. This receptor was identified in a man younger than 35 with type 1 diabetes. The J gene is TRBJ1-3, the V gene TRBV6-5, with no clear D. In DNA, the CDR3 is TGTGCCAGCAGTTACGGAGGAGGGATCTCTGGAAACACCATATATTTT. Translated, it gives CASSYGGGISGNTIYF.